Each of the 11 T cell receptor beta chains below was sequenced from the same sample in a study of regulatory and conventional T cells in RAG deficiency. Regulatory T cells were sorted from blood as CD4+ CD25-high CD127-low cells. Measured with immunoSEQ multiplex PCR; TCRdb has only the in-frame clones, and not every one. This sample has under 20,000 clones, with roughly 86% found just once. These data were also filed under a second study, of regulatory T cells. That paper adds: The PCR used 52 TRBV and 13 TRBJ primers.

Sequencing was carried out using Tregs sorted from blood. The receptor set was obtained from a human donor in good health.

This rearrangement joins TRBV20-1 to TRBJ1-2; D call uncertain. CDR1 and CDR2 (germline): DFQATT, SNEGSKA (reference sequence). This CDR3 region has 11 residues. V dropped 5 bases and J dropped 2 bases, with 6 bases sitting between them. DNA of the CDR3: TGCAGTGCTCGCCTAAACTATGGCTACACCTTC. It translates to CSARLNYGYTF.

This sequence joins TRBV15 and TRBJ2-3; D is undetermined. Germline CDR1 is LNHNV and CDR2 is YYDKDF (reference sequence). Trimming pared 1 base from V and 3 bases from J, leaving 8 bases between. The CDR3 is 14 amino acids. This CDR3 is CATSRAGGTDTQYF. The CDR3 bases are TGTGCCACCAGCAGAGCTGGCGGTACAGATACGCAGTATTTT.

The V gene is TRBV5-1, the J gene TRBJ2-1; 10 bases match TRBD1. With V trimmed by 4 bases and J by 4 bases, 5 bases remained unmatched. Germline CDR1 reads SGHRS; CDR2 reads YFSETQ. This CDR3 has 15 residues. The CDR3 spells CASSPTGGQYNEQFF. DNA for the CDR3: TGCGCCAGCAGCCCGACAGGGGGCCAGTACAATGAGCAGTTCTTC.

The chain uses TRBV6-5 and TRBJ2-7; 7 nucleotides agree with TRBD1. Germline V gives CDR1 MNHEY, CDR2 SVGAGI. V trimming: 7 bases; J trimming: 3 bases; junction bases outside the gene matches: 9. The CDR3 loop spans 14 amino acids. This CDR3 reads CASNPGQSVYEQYF. The CDR3 region has the DNA TGTGCCAGCAATCCGGGACAGTCCGTCTACGAGCAGTACTTC.

This chain uses TRBV9 with TRBJ2-7, with D uncertain. Germline loops: CDR1 SGDLS, CDR2 YYNGEE. This CDR3 region has 15 residues. Trimming removed 4 bases from V and 5 bases from J, with 19 bases in between. The CDR3 here is CASSPPFSLSHEQYF. CDR3 in DNA: TGTGCCAGCAGCCCACCCTTTTCGCTGAGCCACGAGCAGTACTTC.

This chain links TRBV10-3 with TRBJ2-5; D uncertain. Germline loops: CDR1 ENHRY, CDR2 SYGVKD. The CDR3 runs 13 residues. Deletions cut 4 bases from V and 3 bases from J, with 9 bases between. The CDR3 coding sequence is TGTGCCATCAGTGTCGATTCAAAAGAGACCCAGTACTTC. As protein: CAISVDSKETQYF.

V usage is TRBV18 and J usage is TRBJ2-7, with D possibly called TRBD1 or TRBD2 (7 bases each). Trimming pared 7 bases from V and 0 bases from J, leaving 13 bases between. This CDR3 contains 14 residues. Germline CDR1 and CDR2: KGHSH and LQKENI. This chain's CDR3 is CASWAGGASYEQYF. The CDR3 DNA follows: TGTGCCAGCTGGGCAGGGGGGGCCTCCTACGAGCAGTACTTC. Full variable domain (rest looked up from reference TRBV18 and TRBJ2-7): NAGVMQNPRHLVRRRGQEARLRCSPMKGHSHVYWYRQLPEEGLKFMVYLQKENIIDESGMPKERFSAEFPKEGPSILRIQQVVRGDSAAYFCASWAGGASYEQYFGPGTRLTVT.

In its sample, this clone was seen once. In DNA form, the CDR3 reads TGTGCCAGCAGCCTAATTGGGGTAGGCAATGAGCAGTTCTTC. It yields the protein CASSLIGVGNEQFF. The chain carries TRBV7-2 and TRBJ2-1; D ambiguous. The V end was cut by 5 bases, the J end by 6 bases, with 14 bases between. Germline V gives CDR1 SGHTA, CDR2 FQGNSA. The CDR3 totals 14 residues.

This clone was detected only a few times. The sample carries other DNA sequences with the same CDR3. V and J are TRBV29-1 and TRBJ2-6; 8 bases align to TRBD1. Per germline, CDR1 SQVTM and CDR2 ANQGSEA. CDR3 length: 17 residues. Trimming removed 4 bases from V and 4 bases from J; junction bases left unmatched: 12. The CDR3: CSVARTGGRAGANVLTF. The CDR3 region has the DNA TGCAGCGTTGCCAGAACAGGGGGAAGGGCCGGGGCCAACGTCCTGACTTTC. The full variable domain, its missing parts supplied by reference TRBV29-1 and TRBJ2-6, is SAVISQKPSRDICQRGTSLTIQCQVDSQVTMMFWYRQQPGQSLTLIATANQGSEATYESGFVIDKFPISRPNLTFSTLTVSNMSPEDSSIYLCSVARTGGRAGANVLTFGAGSRLTVL.

As DNA, the CDR3 is TGTGCCAGCAGGCGAACGGTAGCTACCACTTTCTCTGAGACCCAGTACTTC. Translating gives CASRRTVATTFSETQYF. V gene TRBV21-1 combines with J gene TRBJ2-5; the D call in the table, TRBD2, was not verified against the DNA. TRBV21-1 is noted as a pseudogene. The CDR3 is 17 amino acids.

The genes are TRBV11-2 and TRBJ1-5; 8 nucleotides agree with TRBD1. The junction had 7 bases not matched to a gene; V was cut back by 1 base and J by 8 bases. The CDR3 consists of 15 residues. CDR1 is SGHAT and CDR2 is FQNNGV in the germline V gene. Here the CDR3 DNA reads TGTGCCAGCAGCTTAGGACAGGGGTTCGGAGAGCCCCAGCATTTT. Amino acids: CASSLGQGFGEPQHF.